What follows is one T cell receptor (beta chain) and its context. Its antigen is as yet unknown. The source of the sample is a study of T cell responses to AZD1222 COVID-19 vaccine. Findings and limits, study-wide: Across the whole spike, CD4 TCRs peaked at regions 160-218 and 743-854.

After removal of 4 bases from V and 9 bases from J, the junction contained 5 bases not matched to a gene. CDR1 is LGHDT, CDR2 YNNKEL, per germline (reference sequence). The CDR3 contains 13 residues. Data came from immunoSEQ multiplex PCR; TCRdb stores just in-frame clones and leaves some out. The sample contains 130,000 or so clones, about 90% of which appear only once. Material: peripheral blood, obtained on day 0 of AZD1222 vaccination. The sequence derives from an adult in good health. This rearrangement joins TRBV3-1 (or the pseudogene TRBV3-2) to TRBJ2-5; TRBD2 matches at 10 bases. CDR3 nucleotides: TGTGCCAGCAGCCTTAGCAGCGGGGGGGCCCAGTACTTC. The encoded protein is CASSLSSGGAQYF.